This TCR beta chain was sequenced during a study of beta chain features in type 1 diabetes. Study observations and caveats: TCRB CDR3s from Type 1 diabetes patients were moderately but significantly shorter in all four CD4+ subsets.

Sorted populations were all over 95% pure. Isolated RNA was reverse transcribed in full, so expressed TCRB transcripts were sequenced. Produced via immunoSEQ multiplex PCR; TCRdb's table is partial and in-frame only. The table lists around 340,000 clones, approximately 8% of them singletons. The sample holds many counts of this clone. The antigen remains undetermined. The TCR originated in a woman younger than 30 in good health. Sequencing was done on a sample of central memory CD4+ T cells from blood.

The CDR3 sequence: CASSQRQLPYEQYF. CDR3 in DNA: TGTGCCAGCTCACAAAGACAGCTACCTTACGAGCAGTACTTC. The chain recombines TRBV18 with TRBJ2-7, with TRBD1 as a possible D gene (5 bases). The germline gives CDR1 KGHSH, CDR2 LQKENI. The V and J ends lost 4 bases and 4 bases respectively, with 14 bases between them. This CDR3 contains 14 residues.